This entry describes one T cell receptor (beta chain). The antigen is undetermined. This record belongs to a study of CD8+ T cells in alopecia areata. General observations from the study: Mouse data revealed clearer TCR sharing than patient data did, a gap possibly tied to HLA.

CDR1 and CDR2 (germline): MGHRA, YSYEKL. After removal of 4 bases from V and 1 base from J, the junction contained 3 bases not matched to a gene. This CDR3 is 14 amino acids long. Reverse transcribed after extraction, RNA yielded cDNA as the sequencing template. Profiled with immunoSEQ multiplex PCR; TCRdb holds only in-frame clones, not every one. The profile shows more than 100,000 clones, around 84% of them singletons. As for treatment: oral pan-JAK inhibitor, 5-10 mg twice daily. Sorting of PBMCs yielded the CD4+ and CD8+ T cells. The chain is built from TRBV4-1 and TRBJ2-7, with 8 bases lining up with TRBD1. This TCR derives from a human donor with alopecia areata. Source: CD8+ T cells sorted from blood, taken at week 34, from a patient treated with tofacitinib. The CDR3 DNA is TGCGCCAGCAGCCCTGGACAGGGATCCTACGAGCAGTACTTC. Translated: CASSPGQGSYEQYF.